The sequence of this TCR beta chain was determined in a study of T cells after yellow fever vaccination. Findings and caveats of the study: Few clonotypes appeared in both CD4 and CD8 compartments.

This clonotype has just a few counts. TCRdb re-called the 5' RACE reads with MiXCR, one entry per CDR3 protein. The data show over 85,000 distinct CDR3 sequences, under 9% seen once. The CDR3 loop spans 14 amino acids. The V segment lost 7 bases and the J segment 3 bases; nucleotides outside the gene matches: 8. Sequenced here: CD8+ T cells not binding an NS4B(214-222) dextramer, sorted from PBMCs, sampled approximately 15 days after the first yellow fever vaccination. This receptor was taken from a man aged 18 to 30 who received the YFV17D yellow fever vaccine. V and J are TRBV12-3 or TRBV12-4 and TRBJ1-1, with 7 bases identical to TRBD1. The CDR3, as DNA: TGTGCCAGCAACCCGGGACAGCTCTACACTGAAGCTTTCTTT. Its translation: CASNPGQLYTEAFF.